This T cell receptor (beta chain) was sequenced for a study of T cells in Graves' hyperthyroidism and ophthalmopathy. Study observations and caveats: Blood also contained most expanded thyroid clonotypes above 0.001.

This clonotype was counted a few times. Antigen unknown. TCR beta CDR3 regions were amplified from RNA transcripts. The TCR CDR3 was amplified in a first-round RT-PCR using the HTBI primer set. TCRdb processed the multiplex PCR reads anew with MiXCR; each CDR3 protein has one entry. Of about 360,000 distinct CDR3 sequences in the sample, less than 15% were seen once. The CDR3 is 13 residues long. Germline loops: CDR1 SQVTM, CDR2 ANQGSEA. V was clipped by 2 bases and J by 7 bases; unmatched bases: 3. Input material: blood. The rearrangement links TRBV29-1 to TRBJ2-1, with TRBD1 matching 9 bases. This receptor was taken from a woman younger than 35 with Graves' hyperthyroidism. The CDR3 DNA reads TGCAGCGTTGAAAGACAGGGGGGAAATGAGCAGTTCTTC. Translating gives CSVERQGGNEQFF.